The 5 T cell receptor beta chains below were found in one sample sequenced in a study of vaccination and CD4 T cells after COVID-19. Regarding treatment: roughly 10-day PBMC culture with coronavirus spike peptide pools or control peptides (ViraFEST assay). Cultured CD4+ T-cell DNA underwent Oncomine TCR Beta short-read sequencing. TCRdb used MiXCR to reprocess the PCR reads, holding one entry per CDR3 protein. The sample includes over 10,000 distinct CDR3 sequences, around three fifths seen only once; the top ten take roughly a sixth. The antigens for these receptors are not known. Material for sequencing was CD4+ T cells from blood, cultured in vitro. These TCRs come from a human donor who had recovered from COVID-19.

This clonotype has only a few counts. The gene calls are TRBV2 and TRBJ1-5; D possibly corresponds to TRBD1 (5 bases). The CDR3 has 14 residues. Trimming removed 3 bases at V and 2 bases at J, with 8 bases between. CDR1 is SNHLY and CDR2 is FYNNEI in the germline V gene. DNA of the CDR3: TGTGCCAGCAGTGACAGGGTTGGCAATCAGCCCCAGCATTTT. Translated, it gives CASSDRVGNQPQHF.

The genes are TRBV10-3 and TRBJ1-6; D gene ambiguous. Germline CDR1 and CDR2: ENHRY and SYGVKD. The CDR3 runs to 12 residues. V was cut by 3 bases and J by 7 bases, with 4 bases left in between. CDR3 in DNA: TGTGCCATCAGTGATGAAAATTCACCCCTCCACTTT. This encodes CAISDENSPLHF.

The chain carries TRBV12-3 or TRBV12-4 and TRBJ2-5; D gene ambiguous. The CDR3 runs to 15 residues. The V gene lost 1 base and the J gene lost 0 bases, with 9 bases spanning the gap. The CDR3 DNA follows: TGTGCCAGCAGTTTAGGCGTGCATAACCAAGAGACCCAGTACTTC. Protein product: CASSLGVHNQETQYF.

This chain uses TRBV7-3 with TRBJ1-3; tentative D call: TRBD1 (5 bases). V lost 1 base and J lost 8, with 21 bases in between. The CDR3 sequence is 17 residues long. Germline-derived CDR1 and CDR2 are SGHTA and FQGTGA. CDR3 sequence reads: CASSLSDRTSLGDTIYF. The CDR3 region has the DNA TGTGCCAGCAGCTTAAGTGACAGAACGTCGTTAGGAGACACCATATATTTT.

The chain couples TRBV7-9 to TRBJ1-2, with TRBD1 identical over 7 bases. This CDR3 is built from 15 residues. In germline, CDR1 is SEHNR, CDR2 FQNEAQ (reference sequence). V lost 5 bases and J lost 8; bases outside the gene matches: 14. CDR3 nucleotide sequence: TGTGCCAGCAGCCTATCGGACAGGACCTCGGGAGGCTACACCTTC. Its protein product is CASSLSDRTSGGYTF.